A single sample is the source of the 18 T cell receptor beta chains below, sequenced in a study of a mutant IDH1 vaccine in newly diagnosed glioma. These TCRs' antigens remain unknown. Some clones are missing from TCRdb's copy, which holds only in-frame ones; the method was immunoSEQ multiplex PCR. The sample includes around 50,000 clones, approximately 79% of them seen just once. Documented time point: week 35, safety follow-up. Vaccination comprised doses that each held 300 ug of mutant IDH1 20-mer peptide, plus topical imiquimod. This sample comprised PBMCs, obtained from a glioma patient whose treatment included an IDH1 peptide vaccine. These TCRs come from a man aged 40-55 years with glioma.

V usage is TRBV10-1 and J usage is TRBJ1-5, with D maybe TRBD1 (5 bases). Germline CDR1 and CDR2: WNHNN and SYGVQD (reference sequence). The CDR3 extends over 16 amino acids. Trimming pared 8 bases from V and 1 base from J, leaving 18 bases between. The CDR3 DNA follows: TGCGCCAGCCGCCGTCCGGGACGGATAAGCAATCAGCCCCAGCATTTT. Protein: CASRRPGRISNQPQHF.

The chain links TRBV4-1 to TRBJ2-7; TRBD2 aligns across 8 bases. Trimming cost V 4 bases and J 2 bases; bases outside gene matches: 4. Germline V gives CDR1 MGHRA, CDR2 YSYEKL. CDR3 length: 14 residues. CDR3 amino acids: CASSPSTSAYEQYF. The CDR3 DNA is TGCGCCAGCAGCCCATCGACTAGCGCCTACGAGCAGTACTTC.

This rearrangement joins TRBV29-1 to TRBJ2-7; D not resolved. This CDR3 has 12 amino acids. Germline V lookup: CDR1 SQVTM, CDR2 ANQGSEA. V lost 7 bases and J 3 bases, leaving 13 bases between the germline ends. The CDR3 loop reads CSATSWGYEQYF. DNA for the CDR3: TGCAGCGCAACCAGCTGGGGCTACGAGCAGTACTTC.

V and J are TRBV6-4 and TRBJ1-2; D gene ambiguous. The CDR3 loop spans 12 amino acids. The V gene lost 2 bases and the J gene lost 6 bases, with 7 bases spanning the gap. Looked up from germline, CDR1 is MRHNA and CDR2 is SNTAGT. CDR3 in DNA: TGTGCCAGCAGTGACCCGACGGATGGCTACACCTTC. It codes for CASSDPTDGYTF.

The chain links TRBV19 to TRBJ1-2; no definite D call. V was cut by 5 bases and J by 2 bases, with 15 bases left in between. This CDR3 is 15 amino acids long. Germline CDR1 and CDR2: LNHDA and SQIVND (reference sequence). The CDR3 protein is CASSSSGSLNYGYTF. The DNA of the CDR3 is TGTGCCAGTAGTTCCTCGGGGTCCCTCAACTATGGCTACACCTTC. The whole variable domain, remainder taken from reference TRBV19 and TRBJ1-2, is DGGITQSPKYLFRKEGQNVTLSCEQNLNHDAMYWYRQDPGQGLRLIYYSQIVNDFQKGDIAEGYSVSREKKESFPLTVTSAQKNPTAFYLCASSSSGSLNYGYTFGSGTRLTVV.

The chain carries TRBV6-5 and TRBJ1-2, with a weak D call TRBD1 (6 bases). V lost 8 bases, J lost 4 bases, and 14 bases lay in between. Germline CDR1 MNHEY, CDR2 SVGAGI. The CDR3 extends over 13 amino acids. CDR3 bases: TGTGCCAGCGGAGACAGGTCGACCTATGGCTACACCTTC. It yields the protein CASGDRSTYGYTF.

This clone was recorded only once. The rearrangement uses TRBV23-1 and TRBJ1-5; D is perhaps TRBD1 (6 bases). TRBV23-1 is labeled an ORF, and its function is uncertain. Trimming cost V 1 base and J 9 bases, with 13 bases left between them. This CDR3 region has 14 residues. In DNA form, the CDR3 reads TGCGCCAGCAGTCAATACAGGGCCCTAGGGCCCCAGCATTTT. It specifies CASSQYRALGPQHF.

V and J are TRBV5-4 and TRBJ1-4, with TRBD1 matching over 9 bases. From germline, CDR1 is SGHNT and CDR2 YYREEE (reference sequence). The trim removed 4 bases at V and 7 bases at J, leaving 11 bases unmatched. This CDR3 comprises 16 residues. DNA of the CDR3: TGTGCCAGCAGCCGCACCAAACAGGGGGCGGTTGAAAAACTGTTTTTT. Amino acids: CASSRTKQGAVEKLFF.

The chain recombines TRBV7-2 with TRBJ1-5, with 7 bases matching TRBD1. The CDR3 loop spans 15 amino acids. V was clipped by 0 bases and J by 7 bases; unmatched bases: 6. Germline CDR1 SGHTA, CDR2 FQGNSA. The CDR3 here is CASSLAPGQFQPQHF. The CDR3 DNA sequence: TGTGCCAGCAGCTTAGCACCGGGACAGTTCCAGCCCCAGCATTTT.

The J gene is TRBJ2-7, the V gene TRBV2; D is unresolved. CDR3 size: 12 residues. The germline gives CDR1 SNHLY, CDR2 FYNNEI. Between the trimmed V and J ends, which lost 11 bases and 2 bases, there was a span of 13 bases. CDR3 nucleotide sequence: TGTGCCGGCGGCAGGAGCCCCTACGAGCAGTACTTC. Translation gives CAGGRSPYEQYF.

This clone was observed a few times. The chain couples TRBV2 to TRBJ2-5; D gene unclear. The CDR3 loop spans 12 amino acids. V was shortened by 11 bases and J by 2 bases, with 12 bases between the two germline ends. Germline V lookup: CDR1 SNHLY, CDR2 FYNNEI. The chain's CDR3 is CACKTDQETQYF. The CDR3 nucleotides are TGTGCCTGTAAGACTGATCAAGAGACCCAGTACTTC.

The genes are TRBV5-4 and TRBJ1-4, with D possibly TRBD1 on 5 matching bases. V was shortened by 4 bases and J by 3 bases, with 10 bases between the two germline ends. The CDR3 extends over 14 amino acids. Germline-derived CDR1 and CDR2 are SGHNT and YYREEE (reference sequence). Written as DNA, the CDR3 is TGTGCCAGCAGCCTGACAGACTCTAATGAAAAACTGTTTTTT. Its protein is CASSLTDSNEKLFF.

The rearrangement uses TRBV6-6 and TRBJ2-7; tentatively, D is TRBD1 (6 bases). Germline V gene sequence: CDR1 MNHNY, CDR2 SVGAGI (reference sequence). Trimming removed 2 bases from V and 3 bases from J, with 11 bases in between. CDR3 size: 14 residues. This chain's CDR3 is CASSYVGQNYEQYF. CDR3 coding DNA: TGTGCCAGCAGTTACGTAGGACAGAACTACGAGCAGTACTTC.

The chain carries TRBV4-1 and TRBJ1-6; no reliable D call. Germline V gene lookup returns CDR1 MGHRA and CDR2 YSYEKL. V lost 4 bases and J lost 3, with 13 bases in between. This CDR3 has 16 residues. The CDR3 loop is CASSPSPGNYNSPLHF. The CDR3 DNA follows: TGCGCCAGCAGCCCAAGTCCCGGGAACTATAATTCACCCCTCCACTTT.

The rearrangement joins TRBV5-1 to TRBJ1-6; 7 bases agree with TRBD1. The CDR3 is made up of 16 amino acids. V shed 4 bases, J shed 8 bases, and the junction held 12 bases outside the gene matches. The V gene's germline CDR1 is SGHRS and CDR2 YFSETQ. CDR3 sequence reads: CASSQNRGPLDSPLHF. The CDR3 DNA follows: TGCGCCAGCAGCCAGAACAGGGGCCCCTTAGATTCACCCCTCCACTTT.

The CDR3 DNA is TGTGCCAGCAGCCCCCGACAAACTCGCGGCGAAAAACTGTTTTTT. It yields the protein CASSPRQTRGEKLFF. This chain joins TRBV11-1 and TRBJ1-4; no clear D. This CDR3 region has 15 residues. Germline V lookup: CDR1 SGHAT, CDR2 FQDESV (reference sequence). The germline V and J ends were trimmed by 5 bases and 8 bases, with 18 bases remaining between them.

The V gene is TRBV21-1, the J gene TRBJ2-1; TRBD2, the table's D call, was not compared with the DNA. TRBV21-1 is a listed pseudogene. This CDR3 spans 9 amino acids. In nucleotides, the CDR3 is TGTGCCAGCAGCATAGAGCAGTTCTTC. Residues: CASSIEQFF.

The V call is TRBV6-5, the J call TRBJ2-4; D is unresolved. CDR1 is MNHEY and CDR2 is SVGAGI in the germline V gene. This CDR3 is built from 15 residues. The V end was cut by 4 bases, the J end by 5 bases, with 15 bases between. DNA of the CDR3: TGTGCCAGCAGTTCCGCCCAAAGTGGGGAAAACATTCAGTACTTC. It yields the protein CASSSAQSGENIQYF.